This TCR beta chain was sequenced in a study of blood T cell repertoires in COVID-19. The CDR3 has 16 residues. Germline V gives CDR1 ENHRY, CDR2 SYGVKD. V gave up 5 bases and J gave up 0 bases, with 14 bases separating them. In the authors' workflow: Reference gene primer amplification gave estimated nucleated cell counts. The assay was immunoSEQ multiplex PCR, and TCRdb's table has in-frame clones only and misses some. That table is the source of V, J and clone size, and D and trimming were worked out from the DNA. The table lists 350,000 or so clones, 87% of them singletons. The source material was peripheral blood. The chain carries TRBV10-3 and TRBJ2-1, with a tentative D call TRBD1 (5 bases). The clonotype was recovered from a woman aged 25 to 45 with COVID-19, enrolled during active disease. For the CDR3, the DNA is TGTGCCATCAGTACCCAGGGCGGCGGCTCCTACAATGAGCAGTTCTTC. Its translation: CAISTQGGGSYNEQFF.